Listed here are 25 T cell receptor beta chains from one sample, sequenced in a study of T cell changes during pregnancy in multiple sclerosis. Profiled with immunoSEQ multiplex PCR; TCRdb holds only in-frame clones, not every one. The sample yields tens of thousands of clones, over 90% seen once. The sequencing used peripheral blood, collected in the third trimester of pregnancy. The receptors were gathered from a female donor with multiple sclerosis, enrolled in a pregnancy study.

The chain recombines TRBV29-1 with TRBJ1-6; TRBD1 agrees at 10 bases. Unmatched junction bases numbered 2, after V lost 7 bases and J lost 5 bases. The germline gives CDR1 SQVTM, CDR2 ANQGSEA. CDR3 length: 13 amino acids. CDR3 sequence reads: CSAGTGDNSPLHF. CDR3 nucleotides: TGCAGCGCCGGGACAGGGGATAATTCACCCCTCCACTTT.

This chain uses TRBV6-1 with TRBJ1-6; the match to TRBD1 covers 8 bases. From germline, CDR1 is MNHNS and CDR2 SASEGT. This CDR3 has 15 amino acids. The V and J ends lost 6 bases and 8 bases, in that order; junction bases with no gene match: 9. The CDR3 loop reads CASRAHRGADSPLHF. For the CDR3, the DNA is TGTGCCAGCAGAGCCCACAGGGGGGCGGATTCACCCCTCCACTTT.

The V gene is TRBV29-1, the J gene TRBJ2-2; tentative D call: TRBD2 (7 bases). Germline V gene data show CDR1 as SQVTM and CDR2 as ANQGSEA. The CDR3 sequence is 15 residues long. Trimming stripped 3 bases from V and 6 bases from J, with 17 bases between. The CDR3 DNA reads as TGCAGCGTTGAGGGGGGGCAGGGAGGCGCCGGGGAGCTGTTTTTT. Translated, it gives CSVEGGQGGAGELFF.

This sequence joins TRBV7-9 and TRBJ2-3, with TRBD2 matching 9 bases. This CDR3 has 17 amino acids. Losses at the gene ends were 5 bases for V and 7 bases for J; bases not matched to a gene: 16. Looked up from germline, CDR1 is SEHNR and CDR2 is FQNEAQ (reference sequence). The CDR3 nucleotides read TGTGCCAGCAGCCGAAATAACGGCGGACTAGCGTCCTATACGCAGTATTTT. Translated: CASSRNNGGLASYTQYF.

The chain links TRBV9 to TRBJ2-2; unclear D gene. V lost 0 bases to trimming and J lost 4 bases, with 10 bases between them. Germline V gene lookup returns CDR1 SGDLS and CDR2 YYNGEE. CDR3 length: 15 residues. The DNA for the CDR3 is TGTGCCAGCAGCGTAGACGCAGGTTTCACCGGGGAGCTGTTTTTT. Its protein is CASSVDAGFTGELFF.

This chain links TRBV2 with TRBJ2-5, with 13 bases matching TRBD2. CDR3 length: 15 residues. The germline gives CDR1 SNHLY, CDR2 FYNNEI. The trim removed 6 bases at V and 2 bases at J, leaving 3 bases unmatched. CDR3 bases: TGTGCCAGCAGGAGACTAGCGGGGGGACAAGAGACCCAGTACTTC. This gives the protein CASRRLAGGQETQYF. Supplemented by reference TRBV2 and TRBJ2-5, the full variable domain reads EPEVTQTPSHQVTQMGQEVILRCVPISNHLYFYWYRQILGQKVEFLVSFYNNEISEKSEIFDDQFSVERPDGSNFTLKIRSTKLEDSAMYFCASRRLAGGQETQYFGPGTRLLVL.

V gene TRBV7-6 combines with J gene TRBJ2-6, with TRBD1 as a possible D gene (6 bases). CDR1 is SGHVS, CDR2 FNYEAQ, per germline. Trimming left V 5 bases short and J 4 bases short, with 15 bases between. This CDR3 comprises 16 residues. The CDR3 DNA reads as TGTGCCAGCAGCCCCCTAACAGGGACCGGGGCCAACGTCCTGACTTTC. It is translated as CASSPLTGTGANVLTF.

The chain couples TRBV5-6 to TRBJ2-7, with D possibly TRBD1 on 5 matching bases. V was cut by 3 bases and J by 2 bases, with 15 bases left in between. The CDR3 is 15 residues long. Germline CDR1 and CDR2: SGHDT and YYEEEE. In nucleotides, the CDR3 is TGTGCCAGCAGCTCCCTGGGGCAGGCCGCCTACGAGCAGTACTTC. Its protein product is CASSSLGQAAYEQYF.

The chain has TRBV9 and TRBJ2-7, with TRBD1 identical over 7 bases. The ends lost 4 bases at V and 4 bases at J; junction bases unmatched: 14. The CDR3 sequence is 16 residues long. Germline V gene data show CDR1 as SGDLS and CDR2 as YYNGEE. The CDR3 DNA reads TGTGCCAGCAGCCTTAACTTCGGACAGGACCGATACGAGCAGTACTTC. This sequence encodes CASSLNFGQDRYEQYF.

This chain uses TRBV19 with TRBJ2-7; weak D call: TRBD2 (5 bases). The CDR3 is 13 residues long. Germline CDR1 LNHDA, CDR2 SQIVND (reference sequence). With 8 bases removed from V and 5 bases from J, the gap between germline ends came to 16 bases. The CDR3 here is CASSGKSADEQYF. The CDR3 DNA follows: TGTGCCAGTTCGGGGAAATCGGCGGACGAGCAGTACTTC.

The gene calls are TRBV27 and TRBJ1-2; D possibly corresponds to TRBD1 (6 bases). CDR3 size: 13 residues. Germline lookup yields CDR1 MNHEY and CDR2 SMNVEV (reference sequence). V lost 7 bases to trimming and J lost 4 bases, with 13 bases between them. The CDR3, as DNA: TGTGCCAGCATGTCACCGACAGGCTATGGCTACACCTTC. It yields the protein CASMSPTGYGYTF.

V usage is TRBV7-9 and J usage is TRBJ2-7, with 8 positions matching TRBD2. Germline V lookup: CDR1 SEHNR, CDR2 FQNEAQ (reference sequence). V was pared by 4 bases and J by 5 bases, with 16 bases of the junction left unmatched. This CDR3 has 17 residues. In DNA form, the CDR3 reads TGTGCCAGCAGCTCCGGGACTAGTGGTCCTCAAACCGACGAGCAGTACTTC. It specifies CASSSGTSGPQTDEQYF.

The chain combines TRBV9 with TRBJ1-1; perhaps TRBD1 as D (5 bases). The CDR3 is 12 residues long. CDR1 is SGDLS and CDR2 is YYNGEE in the germline V gene. The V end lost 0 bases, the J end lost 7 bases, and 7 bases lay between the germline ends. The CDR3 spells CASSVVTGEAFF. The CDR3 DNA is TGTGCCAGCAGCGTAGTTACAGGTGAAGCTTTCTTT.

This chain connects TRBV25-1 to TRBJ1-1; D is unclear. V lost 1 base to trimming and J lost 2 bases, with 8 bases between them. The CDR3 has 14 amino acids. Germline V gene data show CDR1 as MGHDK and CDR2 as SYGVNS. This CDR3 reads CASSEFSVNTEAFF. The DNA of the CDR3 is TGTGCCAGCAGTGAATTTTCGGTAAACACTGAAGCTTTCTTT.

The V call is TRBV6-6, the J call TRBJ1-3; 7 bases fit TRBD1. From germline, CDR1 is MNHNY and CDR2 SVGAGI (reference sequence). Trimming took 6 bases from V and 1 from J; bases not matched to a gene: 9. This CDR3 has 16 residues. CDR3 region: CASRDRTGVSGNTIYF. CDR3 DNA sequence: TGTGCCAGCAGAGACAGGACAGGTGTTTCTGGAAACACCATATATTTT.

The chain couples TRBV12-5 to TRBJ2-5; weak D call: TRBD1 (5 bases). The ends were cut back, 5 bases at V and 5 bases at J, with 12 bases in the middle. CDR1 and CDR2 from the germline V gene are LGHNT and FRNRAP. This CDR3 contains 13 residues. The CDR3 here is CASGITGSETQYF. CDR3 nucleotide sequence: TGTGCTAGTGGTATTACAGGATCCGAGACCCAGTACTTC.

V usage is TRBV11-2 and J usage is TRBJ2-1, with 10 bases identical to TRBD2. Germline CDR1 reads SGHAT; CDR2 reads FQNNGV. This CDR3 spans 18 amino acids. The ends lost 2 bases at V and 8 bases at J; junction bases unmatched: 15. The CDR3: CASSLSLAGAPARDEQFF. The CDR3 coding sequence is TGTGCCAGCAGCTTAAGTCTAGCGGGGGCCCCTGCTCGGGATGAGCAGTTCTTC.

V usage is TRBV19 and J usage is TRBJ1-4; 7 bases agree with TRBD1. CDR3 size: 17 residues. CDR1 and CDR2 (germline): LNHDA, SQIVND (reference sequence). V was pared by 6 bases and J by 8 bases, with 18 bases of the junction left unmatched. The CDR3 here is CASSPRPKGAKGEKLFF. Here the CDR3 DNA reads TGTGCCAGTAGCCCCCGACCCAAGGGGGCAAAAGGAGAAAAACTGTTTTTT.

V is TRBV6-1 and J is TRBJ1-6, with 8 bases lining up with TRBD1. Per the germline V gene, CDR1 is MNHNS and CDR2 is SASEGT. The CDR3 has 15 amino acids. V gave up 6 bases and J gave up 14 bases; unmatched junction bases: 15. The CDR3 DNA sequence: TGTGCCAGCAGAGACAAGGACAGGGCGCGCGGATCCCTCCACTTT. Its protein is CASRDKDRARGSLHF.

The chain links TRBV7-6 to TRBJ1-2, with 10 positions matching TRBD1. Trimming cost V 11 bases and J 2 bases; bases outside gene matches: 5. This CDR3 is 13 amino acids long. Germline CDR1 SGHVS, CDR2 FNYEAQ. CDR3 sequence: CAVPGQGNYGYTF. DNA of the CDR3: TGTGCCGTACCGGGACAGGGGAACTATGGCTACACCTTC.

The chain couples TRBV18 to TRBJ1-2; D perhaps matches TRBD1 (5 bases). Germline CDR1 is KGHSH and CDR2 is LQKENI. This CDR3 has 15 amino acids. V was shortened by 5 bases and J by 7 bases, with 20 bases between the two germline ends. The CDR3 coding sequence is TGTGCCAGCTCATCGTTAGACAGCCAGGCTGGTGGCTACACCTTC. It translates to CASSSLDSQAGGYTF.

This chain connects TRBV5-1 to TRBJ1-1; 7 bases agree with TRBD1. There are 13 residues in the CDR3. Per the germline V gene, CDR1 is SGHRS and CDR2 is YFSETQ. The V segment lost 4 bases and the J segment 5 bases; nucleotides outside the gene matches: 5. CDR3 sequence (DNA): TGCGCCAGCAGCCAGGGGGTCGGTACTGAAGCTTTCTTT. Translated, it gives CASSQGVGTEAFF.

This sequence joins TRBV29-1 and TRBJ1-2; D possibly corresponds to TRBD1 (6 bases). Germline values: CDR1 SQVTM, CDR2 ANQGSEA. The length of the CDR3 is 11 residues. The germline V and J ends were trimmed by 6 bases and 6 bases, with 11 bases remaining between them. CDR3 in DNA: TGCAGCGTAGCAGGGGAAAATGGCTACACCTTC. It codes for CSVAGENGYTF. Based on the CDR3 plus reference TRBV29-1 and TRBJ1-2, the full variable domain is SAVISQKPSRDICQRGTSLTIQCQVDSQVTMMFWYRQQPGQSLTLIATANQGSEATYESGFVIDKFPISRPNLTFSTLTVSNMSPEDSSIYLCSVAGENGYTFGSGTRLTVV.

The chain joins TRBV30 to TRBJ2-1, with 10 positions matching TRBD1. Germline loops: CDR1 GTSNPN, CDR2 SVGIG (reference sequence). The CDR3 contains 15 residues. Losses at the gene ends were 5 bases for V and 0 bases for J; bases not matched to a gene: 4. The chain's CDR3 is CAWRDRGFSYNEQFF. CDR3 DNA sequence: TGTGCCTGGCGGGACAGGGGTTTCTCCTACAATGAGCAGTTCTTC.

The chain combines TRBV6-6 with TRBJ2-7, with TRBD2 matching over 8 bases. Germline assignment: CDR1 MNHNY and CDR2 SVGAGI (reference sequence). This CDR3 contains 12 residues. V trimming: 7 bases; J trimming: 4 bases; junction bases outside the gene matches: 3. The CDR3 DNA reads as TGTGCCAGCACGGGGGGGAGGTACGAGCAGTACTTC. The encoded protein is CASTGGRYEQYF.